This record concerns one TCR beta chain sequence. The antigen is not known. This entry belongs to a study of blood T cells in healthy people across ages. Study-wide findings and caveats: Reliance upon unsorted PBMCs precluded definitive naive versus antigen-experienced comparison.

CDR1 is SEHNR and CDR2 is FQNEAQ in the germline V gene (reference sequence). The CDR3 totals 15 residues. V was clipped by 5 bases and J by 3 bases; unmatched bases: 9. The use of a sample-barcoded 5' primer and a J-beta primer mix characterized a second PCR of roughly 6 to 11 cycles. Each cDNA molecule, via a template-switch adaptor with 12 random nucleotides, was tagged. TCRdb independently ran MiXCR on the 5' RACE reads; one entry per CDR3 protein. The sample lists some 790,000 distinct CDR3 sequences, around 30% seen once, with roughly 17% in the top ten. The chain joins TRBV7-9 to TRBJ2-7; 8 nucleotides line up with TRBD2. The clonotype was recovered from an elderly woman in good health. Sequencing was carried out using blood. Here the CDR3 reads CASSPRGSGSYEQYF. CDR3 bases: TGTGCCAGCAGCCCCAGGGGAAGCGGGAGCTACGAGCAGTACTTC.